This is a list of T cell receptor beta chains from one sample in a study of blood T cell repertoires in COVID-19. Here immunoSEQ multiplex PCR was the method, and the copy in TCRdb shows in-frame clones only, minus some. The sample consists of about 250,000 clones, approximately 90% of them appearing once. Sequencing was carried out using PBMCs or T cells enriched from blood (not recorded which). The receptors originated from a man aged 35-49 years who had recovered from COVID-19. Each CDR3 is given with its conserved first and last residue. A D gene is named only where the DNA matches it firmly. Rows may omit the clone size; those that give it use once, few, many or a size class.

CASSDRPGRNQPQHF,TGTGCCAGCAGCGATCGGCCAGGTCGCAATCAGCCCCAGCATTTT,TRBV6-5,TRBJ1-5,.,.
CASSVGGVGQPQHF,TGTGCCAGCAGCGTAGGGGGGGTCGGGCAGCCCCAGCATTTT,TRBV9,TRBJ1-5,.,.
CASSYPLGGSPYEQYF,TGTGCCAGCAGTTACCCACTCGGCGGGAGTCCGTACGAGCAGTACTTC,TRBV6-2/TRBV6-3,TRBJ2-7,.,TRBD2
CASSPGLAGLSNEQFF,TGTGCCAGCAGCCCGGGACTAGCGGGACTCAGTAATGAGCAGTTCTTC,TRBV5-5,TRBJ2-1,once,TRBD2
CASSEWILSTSGKETQYF,TGTGCCAGCAGTGAGTGGATCCTGAGTACTAGCGGGAAGGAGACCCAGTACTTC,TRBV25-1,TRBJ2-5,.,TRBD2
CASSTPFGGVYEQYF,TGTGCCAGCAGTACCCCTTTCGGGGGAGTCTACGAGCAGTACTTC,TRBV6-5,TRBJ2-7,.,.
CASSTRTGGPLSYGYTF,TGTGCCAGCAGCACCCGCACGGGAGGTCCGCTATCCTATGGCTACACCTTC,TRBV6-2/TRBV6-3,TRBJ1-2,.,.
CASKPTGLSTDTQYF,TGTGCCAGCAAACCGACGGGACTAAGCACAGATACGCAGTATTTT,TRBV6-4,TRBJ2-3,.,TRBD2
CASSLRPERGGLTDTQYF,TGTGCCAGCAGCCTAAGGCCGGAGCGGGGGGGCCTGACAGATACGCAGTATTTT,TRBV13,TRBJ2-3,.,TRBD2
CASSIQYVTGVVETQYF,TGTGCCAGTAGTATCCAGTATGTTACGGGAGTAGTAGAGACCCAGTACTTC,TRBV19,TRBJ2-5,.,.